This TCR beta chain was obtained from a study of T cell repertoires in cytomegalovirus infection. The overall study: It was recently identified HLA-C-restricted and well-studied HLA-B-restricted CMV epitopes that the study used. Evidence of both CMV infection and a matching HLA type came from public TCR beta signatures. Regarding the study as a whole: What dominated the ex vivo response were HLA-C-restricted CMV-specific TCR beta clonotypes. Carriers of CMV plus the relevant HLA were identified by cumulative public TCR beta family frequency.

V lost 5 bases and J lost 4, with 14 bases in between. The CDR3 runs 14 residues. In germline, CDR1 is SEHNR, CDR2 FQNEAQ (reference sequence). On this clonotype: Its matching antigen is unknown.

TCRdb reanalysed the reads using MiXCR and keeps one entry per CDR3 protein. The sample lists roughly 340,000 distinct CDR3 sequences; 29% were seen once. The V gene is TRBV7-9, the J gene TRBJ1-2; maybe TRBD1 (6 bases). The sample in question was cultured PBMCs, obtained from culture after CMV antigen stimulation. The TCR comes from a human donor in good health (CMV status not recorded). Some clones in this sample may be carry-over from other donors' samples. CDR3 region: CASSRGGIGYGYTF. The CDR3, as DNA: TGTGCCAGCAGCAGAGGGGGGATTGGCTATGGCTACACCTTC. The whole variable domain, filled in from reference TRBV7-9 and TRBJ1-2, reads DTGVSQNPRHKITKRGQNVTFRCDPISEHNRLYWYRQTLGQGPEFLTYFQNEAQLEKSRLLSDRFSAERPKGSFSTLEIQRTEQGDSAMYLCASSRGGIGYGYTFGSGTRLTVV.